Given below is one T cell receptor (beta chain) in context. These data are taken from a study of OX40 agonist ivuxolimab in advanced cancers. TCRdb keeps only in-frame clones here, not all; method: immunoSEQ multiplex PCR. The table includes around 37,000 clones, roughly 80% detected once. The V gene end was trimmed by 5 bases and the J gene end by 2 bases; junction bases not matched to a gene: 4. The CDR3 loop spans 14 amino acids. CDR1 is ENHRY and CDR2 is SYGVKD in the germline V gene. V is TRBV10-3 and J is TRBJ2-7; 9 bases are shared with TRBD1. The source of this sequence is an adult with an advanced solid tumor such as melanoma, head and neck, liver or kidney cancer. The material was CD4+ or CD8+ T cells sorted from blood, obtained in a trial of the OX40 agonist ivuxolimab. The CDR3 sequence is CAISPGTGTYEQYF. Written as DNA, the CDR3 is TGTGCCATCAGTCCCGGGACAGGGACCTACGAGCAGTACTTC.